A selection of T cell receptor beta chains follows, all from one sample in a study of cytomegalovirus exposure and HLA in healthy donors. TCRdb's table, derived via immunoSEQ multiplex PCR, lists solely in-frame clones and lacks some. This sample has about 69,000 clones, with around 68% found just once. Sample: PBMCs. These receptors all come from a woman aged 25 to 45 in good health and CMV-seronegative. The CDR3 runs from the conserved cysteine through the conserved F or W. The D gene is left open where the match is weak. Clone size, where shown, is once, few, many, or a class for clones that have expanded.

D: .
size: .
J: TRBJ1-1
V: TRBV7-3
length: 13
DNA: TGTGCCAGCAGCTCCTCCCCGGGGACTGAAGCTTTCTTT
CDR3: CASSSSPGTEAFF

D: TRBD2
size: .
J: TRBJ2-2
V: TRBV19
length: 16
DNA: TGTGCCAGTAGTACCTTGACTAGCGGGGGGACCGGGGAGCTGTTTTTT
CDR3: CASSTLTSGGTGELFF

D: .
size: .
J: TRBJ2-5
V: TRBV7-7
length: 15
DNA: TGTGCCAGCAGCTTAGCAGGACTACGGCAAGAGACCCAGTACTTC
CDR3: CASSLAGLRQETQYF

D: TRBD1
size: .
J: TRBJ1-2
V: TRBV7-8
length: 16
DNA: TGTGCCAGCAGCTTACTAATATCCGGGACAGGCTATGGCTACACCTTC
CDR3: CASSLLISGTGYGYTF

D: .
size: .
J: TRBJ1-1
V: TRBV2
length: 13
DNA: TGTGCCAGCAGTTCAGTAGGGGATACTGAAGCTTTCTTT
CDR3: CASSSVGDTEAFF

D: TRBD1
size: .
J: TRBJ2-1
V: TRBV6-6
length: 15
DNA: TGTGCCAGCAGTTACGGGACAGGAACCTACAATGAGCAGTTCTTC
CDR3: CASSYGTGTYNEQFF

D: .
size: once
J: TRBJ2-7
V: TRBV30
length: 13
DNA: TGTGCCTGGAGTGACGGGAGCTCCTACGAGCAGTACTTC
CDR3: CAWSDGSSYEQYF

D: TRBD2
size: .
J: TRBJ2-3
V: TRBV30
length: 14
DNA: TGTGCCTGGAGAAGCCGGGGGGGCACAGATACGCAGTATTTT
CDR3: CAWRSRGGTDTQYF

D: TRBD1
size: .
J: TRBJ1-5
V: TRBV4-1
length: 19
DNA: TGCGCCAGCAGTCACGTTAAAACCATTAGGCAGGGGGCGGAAATACCCCAGCATTTT
CDR3: CASSHVKTIRQGAEIPQHF

D: .
size: .
J: TRBJ1-2
V: TRBV6-5
length: 13
DNA: TGTGCCAGCACCACGACAGGCTATTATGGCTACACCTTC
CDR3: CASTTTGYYGYTF

D: TRBD1
size: .
J: TRBJ1-4
V: TRBV25-1
length: 15
DNA: TGTGCCAGCAGTAGACTGACAGGGGTAAATGAAAAACTGTTTTTT
CDR3: CASSRLTGVNEKLFF

D: .
size: few
J: TRBJ1-2
V: TRBV6-1
length: 13
DNA: TGTGCCAGCAGTGAAGCGCCACGGTATGGCTACACCTTC
CDR3: CASSEAPRYGYTF